Reported below is one TCR beta chain. Authors' processing steps: Quantification of nucleated cells was approximated via reference gene primer amplification. Measured with immunoSEQ multiplex PCR; TCRdb has only the in-frame clones, and not every one. The V and J calls and clone size were taken over from that table, and D and trimming were inferred from the DNA. Of some 87,000 clones in the sample, around 87% were seen once. The data are from a study of blood T cell repertoires in COVID-19. Study-wide background: Italy, Spain and the United States were the sources of the convalescent and acute COVID-19 samples. In each case, the material was cDNA or gDNA derived from T cells, B-cell-depleted T cells, or PBMCs.

The sequenced sample was peripheral blood. The receptor was isolated from a human donor in a cohort sampled during active COVID-19.

The CDR3 is CASSIREGGNQPQHF. CDR3 in DNA: TGTGCCAGTAGTATTCGAGAAGGAGGCAATCAGCCCCAGCATTTT. The chain couples TRBV19 to TRBJ1-5; D is uncertain. The CDR3 runs to 15 residues. Trimming stripped 3 bases from V and 2 bases from J, with 11 bases between. The germline V gene encodes CDR1 LNHDA and CDR2 SQIVND (reference sequence).